This T cell receptor beta chain is from a study of T-cell reconstitution after alpha-beta-depleted transplantation in children. Germline CDR1 is SGHRS and CDR2 is YFSETQ. V was pared by 0 bases and J by 7 bases, with 14 bases between. The CDR3 has 14 residues. This clonotype was counted many times. Unique molecular identifiers were incorporated into the prepared TCRbeta library. TCRdb re-derived calls from the PCR reads in MiXCR, one entry per CDR3 protein. This sample carries about 610,000 distinct CDR3 sequences, over 9.5% of them seen once, and the ten largest clones take 4% to 5%. The chain couples TRBV5-1 to TRBJ2-7; the D is unclear. This specimen consisted of PBMCs from the stem cell graft donor, obtained from the stem cell graft. The receptor comes from a human donor who donated a stem cell graft to a child with acute myeloid leukemia. In nucleotides, the CDR3 is TGCGCCAGCAGCTTGGGCGGATCTTTTTATGAGCAGTACTTC. It yields the protein CASSLGGSFYEQYF.